This T cell receptor (beta chain) was sequenced in a study of shared clonotypes between healthy human individuals. The study's findings and limits: Blood alone was sampled, and tissue repertoires likely differ. Clonotype sharing across donors was expected to vary with sequencing depth. Represented genetic and exposure-history diversity was restricted by having few donors.

Every contributor of samples was a Caucasian grown-up residing in Nashville, Tennessee. Remarks on this clone: Its target is unknown.

The V and J ends lost 8 bases and 1 base respectively, with 17 bases between them. The CDR3 spans 15 residues. The V gene's germline CDR1 is KGHSH and CDR2 LQKENI. Only in-frame clones appear in the TCRdb table, and some are missing; sequencing was by immunoSEQ multiplex PCR. The table records around 500,000 clones, 70% to 80% of them present only once. The origin of this receptor is a woman aged 40 to 50 in good health. Some clones in this sample may be carry-over from other donors' samples. V gene TRBV18 combines with J gene TRBJ1-1, with no clear D. The sample was PBMCs. CDR3 loop: CASARSSPENTEAFF. In DNA, the CDR3 is TGTGCCAGCGCAAGGAGCTCCCCGGAGAACACTGAAGCTTTCTTT.